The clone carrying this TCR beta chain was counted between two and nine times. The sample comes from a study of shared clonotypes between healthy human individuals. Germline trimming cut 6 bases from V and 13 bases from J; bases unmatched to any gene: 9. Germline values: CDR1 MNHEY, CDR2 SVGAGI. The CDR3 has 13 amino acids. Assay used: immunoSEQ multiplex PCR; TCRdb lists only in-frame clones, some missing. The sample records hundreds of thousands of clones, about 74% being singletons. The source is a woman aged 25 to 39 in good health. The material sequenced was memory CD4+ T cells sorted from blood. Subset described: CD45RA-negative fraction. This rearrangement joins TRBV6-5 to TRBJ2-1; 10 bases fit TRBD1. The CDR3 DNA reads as TGTGCCAGCAGGCAGACAGGGGGCCTAGACCAGTTCTTC. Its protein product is CASRQTGGLDQFF.